These 17 T cell receptor beta chains came from one sample sequenced in a study of post-analysis software for immune sequencing data. Sequencing libraries made from TCR beta cDNA carried unique molecular identifiers. TCRdb reanalysed the PCR reads using MiXCR and keeps one entry per CDR3 protein. The data hold fewer than 850,000 distinct CDR3 sequences, with 25% to 30% observed a single time. Antigen specificity for these receptors is unknown. Study-level findings and limits: Relative to controls, patients had about five TRBV segments at higher frequency, with TRBV5-6, TRBV5-1 and TRBV20-1 among these.

Sample: blood. The origin of the receptors is a girl between 10 and 17 years old with multiple sclerosis.

V usage is TRBV9 and J usage is TRBJ1-5; no definite D call. CDR3 length equals 14 residues. Germline CDR1 SGDLS, CDR2 YYNGEE. Trimming stripped 0 bases from V and 0 bases from J, with 4 bases between. CDR3 region: CASSVGSSNQPQHF. CDR3 nucleotides: TGTGCCAGCAGCGTAGGTTCTAGCAATCAGCCCCAGCATTTT.

This clonotype was detected only a few times. This chain uses TRBV12-3 or TRBV12-4 with TRBJ2-7; D is perhaps TRBD1 (5 bases). Trimming took 7 bases from V and 2 from J, leaving 15 bases between them. This CDR3 has 14 residues. The CDR3 sequence is CASKPQGLTYEQYF. CDR3 DNA: TGTGCCAGCAAACCCCAGGGCCTCACCTACGAGCAGTACTTC.

This clonotype was detected many times. The J gene is TRBJ2-7, the V gene TRBV4-3; weak D call: TRBD2 (6 bases). V was shortened by 0 bases and J by 0 bases, with 9 bases between the two germline ends. This CDR3 contains 15 residues. The germline V gene encodes CDR1 LGHNA and CDR2 YSLEER. The CDR3 nucleotides read TGCGCCAGCAGCCAAGATAGCGGACCCTCCTACGAGCAGTACTTC. Its translation: CASSQDSGPSYEQYF.

As to this clonotype: One end of the junction fails to match germline, which may point to a read error. CDR3 bases: TGCAGCGTCGAAGGGGACAGGGCCTACGAGCAGTACTTC. Encoded protein: CSVEGDRAYEQYF. The rearrangement uses TRBV29-1 and TRBJ2-7; 9 bases line up with TRBD1. The CDR3 extends over 13 amino acids. The germline V gene encodes CDR1 SQVTM and CDR2 ANQGSEA.

The rearrangement uses TRBV6-6 and TRBJ2-4; D unclear. This CDR3 region has 13 residues. V was cut by 6 bases and J by 13 bases, with 19 bases left in between. Germline V gene sequence: CDR1 MNHNY, CDR2 SVGAGI (reference sequence). Here the CDR3 reads CASRTSAEIEQYF. The CDR3 DNA is TGTGCCAGCAGGACCTCGGCTGAGATTGAGCAGTACTTC.

The table lists this clonotype with a few counts. The chain links TRBV20-1 to TRBJ2-5; no clear D. The CDR3 covers 11 residues. Germline CDR1 reads DFQATT; CDR2 reads SNEGSKA (reference sequence). V lost 5 bases, J lost 5 bases, and 9 bases lay in between. The CDR3 loop reads CSARNRETQYF. The CDR3 DNA is TGCAGTGCTCGAAATAGGGAGACCCAGTACTTC.

The genes are TRBV7-8 and TRBJ1-4; tentatively, D is TRBD1 (5 bases). Germline loops: CDR1 SGHVS, CDR2 FQNEAQ. This CDR3 has 14 amino acids. Trimming took off 7 bases at V and 8 bases at J, with 17 bases between the two ends. CDR3 DNA sequence: TGTGCCAGCACCGGGACTCCCGGAGGGGAAAAACTGTTTTTT. It specifies CASTGTPGGEKLFF.

The chain has TRBV25-1 and TRBJ1-6; no definite D call. This CDR3 is 15 amino acids long. Trimming took off 4 bases at V and 9 bases at J, with 16 bases between the two ends. Germline assignment: CDR1 MGHDK and CDR2 SYGVNS. CDR3 in DNA: TGTGCCAGCAGTGCCGGGCGGAGGGTGGGTTCACCCCTCCACTTT. It is translated as CASSAGRRVGSPLHF.

This clonotype appeared a few times. The chain joins TRBV10-3 to TRBJ2-3; 9 nucleotides match TRBD2. CDR3 length: 17 residues. Looked up from germline, CDR1 is ENHRY and CDR2 is SYGVKD. Trimming at V came to 10 bases and at J to 0 bases, leaving 14 bases not matched to a gene. In nucleotides, the CDR3 is TGTGCCACCTTCCATAGCGGGAGTAGATCTAGCACAGATACGCAGTATTTT. As protein: CATFHSGSRSSTDTQYF.

The chain joins TRBV28 to TRBJ2-3; the D gene is possibly TRBD2 (5 bases). Germline loops: CDR1 MDHEN, CDR2 SYDVKM. The CDR3 is 11 residues long. The V end lost 7 bases, the J end lost 8 bases, and 10 bases lay between the germline ends. CDR3: CASKALATQYF. The CDR3 DNA follows: TGTGCCAGCAAGGCTCTAGCTACGCAGTATTTT.

This clonotype was detected only a few times. CDR3 sequence (DNA): TGTGCCAGCAGAACCGGGACTACAAATGAAAAACTGTTTTTT. This encodes CASRTGTTNEKLFF. The chain employs TRBV12-3 or TRBV12-4 and TRBJ1-4; D might be TRBD1 (5 bases). The V gene lost 6 bases and the J gene lost 5 bases, with 13 bases spanning the gap. The CDR3 spans 14 residues.

The chain has TRBV10-3 and TRBJ2-5; 8 bases align to TRBD1. This CDR3 comprises 12 residues. CDR1 is ENHRY and CDR2 is SYGVKD in the germline V gene. The V and J ends lost 10 bases and 4 bases, in that order; junction bases with no gene match: 5. The chain's CDR3 is CATSGGLETQYF. The DNA for the CDR3 is TGTGCCACCTCAGGGGGCTTAGAGACCCAGTACTTC.

This clonotype was seen repeatedly, ten times or more. V is TRBV29-1 and J is TRBJ2-1, with TRBD1 identical over 9 bases. This CDR3 is built from 16 residues. Trimming at V came to 6 bases and at J to 8 bases, leaving 17 bases not matched to a gene. Germline CDR1 SQVTM, CDR2 ANQGSEA. The CDR3 coding sequence is TGCAGCGTCGAAATACCAACAGGGGGCGAGAACTATGAGCAGTTCTTC. It yields the protein CSVEIPTGGENYEQFF.

The rearrangement joins TRBV18 to TRBJ1-1; 10 nucleotides match TRBD1. V gave up 0 bases and J gave up 4 bases; unmatched junction bases: 8. The CDR3 is made up of 17 amino acids. Germline V CDR1 and CDR2: KGHSH, LQKENI. The CDR3 DNA is TGTGCCAGCTCACCACCGGACAGGGGGGTCCTCGGCACTGAAGCTTTCTTT. It translates to CASSPPDRGVLGTEAFF.

Ten or more counts support this clonotype. The gene calls are TRBV4-2 and TRBJ2-3, with a possible D match to TRBD2 (5 bases). The CDR3 is 16 residues long. The ends were cut back, 0 bases at V and 4 bases at J, with 14 bases in the middle. Germline CDR1 reads LGHNA; CDR2 reads YNFKEQ. DNA of the CDR3: TGTGCCAGCAGCCAAGAAGGCTCCCCGAGGGCAGATACGCAGTATTTT. Amino acids: CASSQEGSPRADTQYF.

Notes on this clonotype: Mismatch with germline at one junction end may stem from a read error. V is TRBV28 and J is TRBJ2-3; D is tentatively TRBD1 or TRBD2 (5 bases each). CDR3 length equals 14 residues. CDR1 and CDR2 from the germline V gene are MDHEN and SYDVKM. The CDR3 sequence: CASSSRGATDTLYF. DNA for the CDR3: TGTGCCAGCAGTTCTCGAGGGGCCACAGATACGCTGTATTTT. The full variable domain, rest sourced from reference TRBV28 and TRBJ2-3, is DVKVTQSSRYLVKRTGEKVFLECVQDMDHENMFWYRQDPGLGLRLIYFSYDVKMKEKGDIPEGYSVSREKKERFSLILESASTNQTSMYLCASSSRGATDTLYFGPGTRLTVL.

The table lists this clonotype with a few counts. This chain links TRBV29-1 with TRBJ2-5; 8 positions match TRBD2. The J call may be in error: the DNA end matches TRBJ2-7 better. CDR3 length: 14 amino acids. The V gene's germline CDR1 is SQVTM and CDR2 ANQGSEA. CDR3 DNA sequence: TGCAGCGTTGTCTCAGCGGGAGTTGGGAGCGAGCAGTACTTC. This codes for CSVVSAGVGSEQYF.